These 14 T cell receptor beta chains originate from one sample sequenced in a study of T cells expressing NK-cell markers. TCRdb derives one entry per CDR3 protein from the 5' RACE reads, leaving out DNA. This sample's table has 300,000 or so distinct CDR3 sequences. Sequenced: blood T cells: a sorted CD56 or NKG2C T cell subset, CD4+ or CD8+ T cells, or bulk PBMC T cells (not recorded which). The receptors stem from a woman between 18 and 70 years old in good health.

This sequence joins TRBV12-3 or TRBV12-4 and TRBJ1-2; TCRdb calls TRBD1, which cannot be checked without DNA. The CDR3 covers 12 residues. This CDR3 is CASSDRANGYTF.

This sequence joins TRBV5-5 and TRBJ1-5; checking the TCRdb D call of TRBD1 is not possible without DNA. The germline V gene has CDR1 SGHKS and CDR2 YYEKEE (reference sequence). The length of the CDR3 is 16 residues. CDR3 amino acids: CASRDQGMNSNQPQHF.

This chain links TRBV5-8 with TRBJ2-3; TCRdb's D call of TRBD2 is untestable without DNA. The CDR3 totals 13 residues. CDR1 is SGHTS, CDR2 YDEGEE, per germline. The CDR3 sequence is CASGLAATDTQYF.

The chain combines TRBV28 with TRBJ1-1; the TRBD1 assignment by TCRdb is unverifiable without DNA. From germline, CDR1 is MDHEN and CDR2 SYDVKM. The CDR3 is made up of 13 amino acids. The CDR3 sequence: CASSWQGNTEAFF.

The rearrangement links TRBV20-1 to TRBJ1-6; TCRdb proposes TRBD1, but this gene call is untestable without DNA. The CDR3 is 15 residues long. Germline V gene lookup returns CDR1 DFQATT and CDR2 SNEGSKA (reference sequence). The chain's CDR3 is CSARGAGVYNSPLHF.

V gene TRBV7-6 combines with J gene TRBJ2-1; TCRdb calls TRBD2, which cannot be checked without DNA. Germline assignment: CDR1 SGHVS and CDR2 FNYEAQ. The CDR3 contains 15 residues. The CDR3 reads CASSSTSGGYNEQFF.

This chain links TRBV7-2 with TRBJ2-1; no DNA is available, so the TRBD2 call from TCRdb remains unchecked. CDR3 length: 15 amino acids. CDR1 is SGHTA and CDR2 is FQGNSA in the germline V gene. CDR3 protein: CASTYSSGGINEQFF.

The chain joins TRBV28 to TRBJ1-5; the D gene TCRdb calls, TRBD1, cannot be checked with no DNA. Germline values: CDR1 MDHEN, CDR2 SYDVKM. This CDR3 has 13 residues. The CDR3: CAVLRDSNQPQHF.

The chain recombines TRBV28 with TRBJ2-1; TCRdb selects TRBD2, and the lack of DNA leaves this call unchecked. This CDR3 spans 17 amino acids. The V gene's germline CDR1 is MDHEN and CDR2 SYDVKM. The CDR3 spells CASSLWVGTSGNNEQFF. Based on the CDR3 plus reference TRBV28 and TRBJ2-1, the full variable domain is DVKVTQSSRYLVKRTGEKVFLECVQDMDHENMFWYRQDPGLGLRLIYFSYDVKMKEKGDIPEGYSVSREKKERFSLILESASTNQTSMYLCASSLWVGTSGNNEQFFGPGTRLTVL.

The chain recombines TRBV27 with TRBJ2-7. Germline CDR1 MNHEY, CDR2 SMNVEV (reference sequence). CDR3 length: 12 amino acids. This CDR3 reads CASRDGGYEQYF.

The rearrangement uses TRBV7-3 and TRBJ2-2; TCRdb gives TRBD1 as the D gene, but with no DNA this cannot be confirmed. From germline, CDR1 is SGHTA and CDR2 FQGTGA. The CDR3 sequence is 14 residues long. The CDR3: CASSIDRANGELFF.

The V gene is TRBV18, the J gene TRBJ1-4. CDR3 size: 15 residues. CDR1 is KGHSH, CDR2 LQKENI, per germline. The CDR3 loop is CASSSGTITNEKLFF.

The rearrangement uses TRBV20-1 and TRBJ1-1; TCRdb selects TRBD1, and the lack of DNA leaves this call unchecked. The CDR3 has 13 amino acids. Germline V CDR1 and CDR2: DFQATT, SNEGSKA (reference sequence). This chain's CDR3 is CSAIPGTGGEAFF.

This sequence joins TRBV27 and TRBJ1-1; TCRdb returns TRBD1, unconfirmable since there is no DNA. The germline V gene has CDR1 MNHEY and CDR2 SMNVEV (reference sequence). CDR3 length: 17 amino acids. CDR3 sequence: CASSGKSGTALNTEAFF.